This T cell receptor (beta chain) was retrieved from a study of OX40 agonist ivuxolimab in advanced cancers. On the study more broadly: Patient treatment consisted of intravenous ivuxolimab administration every 2 weeks at 0.01 to 10 mg/kg. Study-wide results and caveats: Both blood CD4+ and CD8+ T cells showed clonal growth by week 6 at 0.1 to 3.0 mg/kg.

Remarks on this clone: Its specificity is unknown.

The V end was cut by 3 bases, the J end by 3 bases, with 17 bases between. This CDR3 has 16 residues. In germline, CDR1 is LNHDA, CDR2 SQIVND (reference sequence). Generated by immunoSEQ multiplex PCR, the TCRdb table keeps only in-frame clones and is missing some. Of more than 70,000 clones listed, 90% to 95% are singletons. The specimen comprised CD4+ or CD8+ T cells sorted from blood, sampled in a trial of the OX40 agonist ivuxolimab. This receptor was taken from an adult with an advanced solid tumor such as melanoma, head and neck, liver or kidney cancer. This chain uses TRBV19 with TRBJ1-1; D may be TRBD1 (6 bases). CDR3 sequence reads: CASSIWGRGGDTEAFF. CDR3 bases: TGTGCCAGTAGTATTTGGGGCAGGGGTGGTGACACTGAAGCTTTCTTT.